Listed below are T cell receptor beta chains from one sample, sequenced in a study of monozygotic twins with inflammatory bowel disease. TCRdb reprocessed the 5' RACE reads and keeps a single row for each CDR3 protein, giving no DNA. The ten most abundant clones cover 2% to 2.5% of a sample with around 450,000 distinct CDR3 sequences. The sample was blood. These receptors were obtained from a human donor with ulcerative colitis or Crohn's disease, or a healthy co-twin of an affected twin (not recorded which). Both conserved end residues are part of each CDR3.

j_gene,v_gene,CDR3aa
TRBJ1-3,TRBV5-1,CASPSEGPDGNTIYF
TRBJ2-1,TRBV16,CASSLMAGLVYNEQFF
TRBJ1-2,TRBV6-4,CASSDGVGTRGYTF
TRBJ2-7,TRBV20-1,CSARDRGRFYEQYF
TRBJ1-2,TRBV7-9,CASSFWAEGYGYTF
TRBJ2-1,TRBV14,CASSPGRTQFF
TRBJ2-1,TRBV24-1,CATSKGVSSYNEQFF
TRBJ2-1,TRBV6-5,CASSYPERVYGEQFF
TRBJ1-1,TRBV2,CASSERAGGNTEAFF
TRBJ1-2,TRBV28,CASSLTWGGYTF
TRBJ1-2,TRBV7-9,CASSSAATNYGYTF
TRBJ1-1,TRBV2,CASRGDANTEAFF
TRBJ2-1,TRBV5-5,CASSLEDRAYNEQFF
TRBJ2-2,TRBV11-1,CASSPQTGELFF
TRBJ1-1,TRBV5-5,CASSRGDLTEAFF
TRBJ2-1,TRBV2,CASSERTSGSLNEQFF
TRBJ1-1,TRBV20-1,CSAKRQGFTEAFF
TRBJ2-1,TRBV7-2,CASSLSGSGSYNEQFF
TRBJ2-7,TRBV5-4,CASSFQGVRGEQYF
TRBJ2-1,TRBV7-3,CANSSPRGEQFF
TRBJ2-2,TRBV18,CASSPSTLNTGELFF
TRBJ2-3,TRBV10-2,CASMPGQKRPDTQYF
TRBJ2-5,TRBV4-3,CASSQVLQGDETQYF
TRBJ1-2,TRBV7-9,CASSLAGTAYGSTF
TRBJ2-1,TRBV7-9,CASSPPPEQFF
TRBJ2-2,TRBV30,CAWSLEVNTGELFF
TRBJ2-2,TRBV30,CAWSEGGTGELFF
TRBJ1-4,TRBV6-1,CASSAPRTGVSNEKLFF
TRBJ2-7,TRBV15,CATSRDMGGLANSYEQYF
TRBJ2-3,TRBV10-3,CAIEAGDFTDTQYF
TRBJ2-1,TRBV7-2,CASSGLAHNEQFF
TRBJ1-2,TRBV13,CASSRDSYYGYTF
TRBJ1-2,TRBV4-2,CASSQIGQANYGYTF
TRBJ2-7,TRBV29-1,CSVESSGAYEQYF
TRBJ2-7,TRBV6-5,CAGSQQGREQYF
TRBJ1-1,TRBV12-3/TRBV12-4,CASLVGSTEAFF
TRBJ2-1,TRBV6-6,CASSYGANEQFF
TRBJ2-3,TRBV7-2,CASSRQGASDTQYF
TRBJ1-1,TRBV6-6,CASSNKGGRDAFF
TRBJ2-6,TRBV5-5,CASSLMGSGANVLTF
TRBJ2-4,TRBV12-3/TRBV12-4,CASSSPLTGSIQYF
TRBJ2-2,TRBV7-6,CASSEGLGELFF
TRBJ2-5,TRBV2,CASRTPEQGRLETQYF
TRBJ2-2,TRBV6-5,CASSYGAGQHVKDGELFF
TRBJ1-4,TRBV4-3,CASSQKGQGAVNEKLFF
TRBJ2-7,TRBV4-1,CASSQERTGTGEQYF
TRBJ2-1,TRBV19,CASSSQGNNEQFF
TRBJ1-1,TRBV7-9,CASSPRDRPNTEAFF
TRBJ2-1,TRBV5-1,CASSLVGVAYNEQFF
TRBJ2-5,TRBV5-1,CASKTGDQETQYF
TRBJ2-7,TRBV18,CASSPRSGTGRNEQYF
TRBJ2-2,TRBV19,CASSIQPAANTGELFF
TRBJ2-1,TRBV20-1,CSARGQTYNEQFF